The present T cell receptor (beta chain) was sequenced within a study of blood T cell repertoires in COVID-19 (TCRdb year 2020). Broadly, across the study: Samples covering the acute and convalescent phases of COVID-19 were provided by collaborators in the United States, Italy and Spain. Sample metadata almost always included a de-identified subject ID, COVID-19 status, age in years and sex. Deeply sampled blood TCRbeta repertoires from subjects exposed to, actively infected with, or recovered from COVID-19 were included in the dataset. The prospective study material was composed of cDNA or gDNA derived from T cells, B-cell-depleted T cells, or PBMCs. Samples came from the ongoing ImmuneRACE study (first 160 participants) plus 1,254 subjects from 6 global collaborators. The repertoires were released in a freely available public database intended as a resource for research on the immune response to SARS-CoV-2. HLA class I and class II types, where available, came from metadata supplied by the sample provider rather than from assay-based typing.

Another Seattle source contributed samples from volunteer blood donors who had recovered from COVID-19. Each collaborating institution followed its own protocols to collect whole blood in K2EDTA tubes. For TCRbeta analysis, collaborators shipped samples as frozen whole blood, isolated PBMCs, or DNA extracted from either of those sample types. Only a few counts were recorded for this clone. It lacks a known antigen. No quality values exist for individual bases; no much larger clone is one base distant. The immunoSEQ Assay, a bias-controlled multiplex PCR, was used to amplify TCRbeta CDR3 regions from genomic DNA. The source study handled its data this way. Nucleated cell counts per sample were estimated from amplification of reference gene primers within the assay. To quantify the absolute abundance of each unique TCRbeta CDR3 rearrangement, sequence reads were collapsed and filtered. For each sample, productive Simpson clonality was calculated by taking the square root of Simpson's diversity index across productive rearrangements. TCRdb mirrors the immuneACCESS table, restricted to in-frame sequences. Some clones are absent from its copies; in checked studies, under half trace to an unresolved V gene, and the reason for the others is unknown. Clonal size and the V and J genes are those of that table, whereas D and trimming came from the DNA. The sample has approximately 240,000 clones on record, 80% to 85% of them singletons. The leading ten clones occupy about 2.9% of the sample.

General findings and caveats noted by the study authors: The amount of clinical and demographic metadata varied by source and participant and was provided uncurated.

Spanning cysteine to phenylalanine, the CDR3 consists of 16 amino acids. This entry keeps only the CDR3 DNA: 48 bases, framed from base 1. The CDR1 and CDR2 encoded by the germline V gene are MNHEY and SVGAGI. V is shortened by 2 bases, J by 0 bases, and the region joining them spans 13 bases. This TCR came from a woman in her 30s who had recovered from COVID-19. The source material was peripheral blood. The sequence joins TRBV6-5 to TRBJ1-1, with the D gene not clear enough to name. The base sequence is TGTGCCAGCAGTTACAATTTCGGACTGATGAACACTGAAGCTTTCTTT. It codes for CASSYNFGLMNTEAFF.